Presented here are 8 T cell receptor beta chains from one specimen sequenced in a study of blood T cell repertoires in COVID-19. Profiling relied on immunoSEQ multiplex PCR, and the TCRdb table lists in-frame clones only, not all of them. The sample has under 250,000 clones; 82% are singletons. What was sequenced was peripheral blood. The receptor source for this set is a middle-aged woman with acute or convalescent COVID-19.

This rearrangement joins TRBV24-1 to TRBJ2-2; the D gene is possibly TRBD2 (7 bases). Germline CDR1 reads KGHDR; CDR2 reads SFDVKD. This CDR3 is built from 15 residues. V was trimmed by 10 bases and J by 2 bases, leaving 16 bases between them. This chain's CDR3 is CATSGGGANTGELFF. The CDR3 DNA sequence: TGTGCCACGTCAGGCGGGGGCGCCAACACCGGGGAGCTGTTTTTT.

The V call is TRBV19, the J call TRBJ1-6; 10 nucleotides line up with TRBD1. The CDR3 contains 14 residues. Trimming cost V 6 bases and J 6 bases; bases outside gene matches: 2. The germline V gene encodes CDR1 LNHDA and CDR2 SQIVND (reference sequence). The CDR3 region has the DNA TGTGCCAGTAGGACAGGGGGCGGTAATTCACCCCTCCACTTT. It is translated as CASRTGGGNSPLHF. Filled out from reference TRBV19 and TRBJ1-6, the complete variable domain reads DGGITQSPKYLFRKEGQNVTLSCEQNLNHDAMYWYRQDPGQGLRLIYYSQIVNDFQKGDIAEGYSVSREKKESFPLTVTSAQKNPTAFYLCASRTGGGNSPLHFGNGTRLTVT.

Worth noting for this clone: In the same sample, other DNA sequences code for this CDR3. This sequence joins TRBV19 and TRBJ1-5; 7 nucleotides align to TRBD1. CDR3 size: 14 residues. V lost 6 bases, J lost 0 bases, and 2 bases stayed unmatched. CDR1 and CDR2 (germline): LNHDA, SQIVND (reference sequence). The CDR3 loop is CASSRQGSNQPQHF. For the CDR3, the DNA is TGTGCCAGTAGCAGACAGGGTAGCAATCAGCCCCAGCATTTT.

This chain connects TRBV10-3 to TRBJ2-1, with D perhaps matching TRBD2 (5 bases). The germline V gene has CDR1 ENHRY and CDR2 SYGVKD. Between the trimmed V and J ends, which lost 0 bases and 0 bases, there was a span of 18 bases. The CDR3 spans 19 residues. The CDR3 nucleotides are TGTGCCATCAGTGAGTCCCTCGTAAGCGGTATCAGCTCCTACAATGAGCAGTTCTTC. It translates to CAISESLVSGISSYNEQFF.

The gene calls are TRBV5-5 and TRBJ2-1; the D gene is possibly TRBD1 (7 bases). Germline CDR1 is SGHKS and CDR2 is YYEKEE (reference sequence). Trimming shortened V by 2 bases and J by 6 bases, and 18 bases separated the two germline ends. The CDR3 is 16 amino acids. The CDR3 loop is CASSLFQGGAVNEQFF. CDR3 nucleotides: TGTGCCAGCAGCTTATTCCAGGGGGGAGCTGTCAATGAGCAGTTCTTC.

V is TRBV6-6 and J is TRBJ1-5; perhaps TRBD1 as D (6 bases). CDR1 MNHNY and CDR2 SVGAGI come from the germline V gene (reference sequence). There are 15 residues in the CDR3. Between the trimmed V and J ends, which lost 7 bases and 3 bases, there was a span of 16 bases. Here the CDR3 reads CASTREGGFNQPQHF. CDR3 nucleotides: TGTGCCAGCACCAGAGAAGGGGGATTCAATCAGCCCCAGCATTTT.

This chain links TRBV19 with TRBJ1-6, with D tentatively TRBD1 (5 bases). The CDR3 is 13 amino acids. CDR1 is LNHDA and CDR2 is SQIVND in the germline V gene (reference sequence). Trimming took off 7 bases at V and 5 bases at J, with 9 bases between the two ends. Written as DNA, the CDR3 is TGTGCCAGTATGGACACACATAATTCACCCCTCCACTTT. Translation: CASMDTHNSPLHF.

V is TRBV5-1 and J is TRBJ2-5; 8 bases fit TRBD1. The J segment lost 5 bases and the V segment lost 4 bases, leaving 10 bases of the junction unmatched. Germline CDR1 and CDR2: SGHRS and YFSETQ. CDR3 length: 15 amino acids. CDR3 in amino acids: CASSSVQGARETQYF. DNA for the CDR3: TGCGCCAGCAGCAGTGTTCAGGGGGCGCGGGAGACCCAGTACTTC.